There are a few counts of the clone carrying this TCR beta chain. These data come from a study of response to subunit inactivated influenza vaccine. Via MiXCR, TCRdb re-called the RT-PCR reads, giving one row per CDR3 protein. The top ten clones hold 20% to 30% of a sample with about 190,000 distinct CDR3 sequences, under 15% of them seen once. From germline, CDR1 is MNHEY and CDR2 SMNVEV (reference sequence). Trimming took off 5 bases at V and 8 bases at J, with 21 bases between the two ends. CDR3 length equals 16 residues. Sequenced here: CD8+ T cells sorted from PBMCs, sampled around 5 days after vaccination. This sequence was found in a man in his forties or fifties who received an inactivated influenza vaccine. This chain connects TRBV27 to TRBJ2-2; possibly TRBD2 for D (5 bases). The CDR3 reads CASSLTLGRGPGELFF. The CDR3 nucleotides are TGTGCCAGCAGTCTCACCCTCGGCAGAGGGCCTGGGGAGCTGTTTTTT.